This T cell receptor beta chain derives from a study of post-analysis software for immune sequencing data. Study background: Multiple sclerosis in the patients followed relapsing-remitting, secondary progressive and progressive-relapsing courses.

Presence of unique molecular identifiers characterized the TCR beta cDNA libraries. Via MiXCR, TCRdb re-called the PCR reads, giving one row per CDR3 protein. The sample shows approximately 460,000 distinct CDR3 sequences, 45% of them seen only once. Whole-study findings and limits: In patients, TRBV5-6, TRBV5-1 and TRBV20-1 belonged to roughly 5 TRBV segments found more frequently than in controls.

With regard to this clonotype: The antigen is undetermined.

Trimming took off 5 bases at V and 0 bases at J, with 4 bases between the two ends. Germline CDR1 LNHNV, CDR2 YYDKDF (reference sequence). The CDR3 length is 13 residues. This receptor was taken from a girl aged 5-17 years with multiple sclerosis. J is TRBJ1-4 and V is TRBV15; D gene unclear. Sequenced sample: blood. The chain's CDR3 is CATSRPTNEKLFF. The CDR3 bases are TGTGCCACCAGCCGGCCAACTAATGAAAAACTGTTTTTT.